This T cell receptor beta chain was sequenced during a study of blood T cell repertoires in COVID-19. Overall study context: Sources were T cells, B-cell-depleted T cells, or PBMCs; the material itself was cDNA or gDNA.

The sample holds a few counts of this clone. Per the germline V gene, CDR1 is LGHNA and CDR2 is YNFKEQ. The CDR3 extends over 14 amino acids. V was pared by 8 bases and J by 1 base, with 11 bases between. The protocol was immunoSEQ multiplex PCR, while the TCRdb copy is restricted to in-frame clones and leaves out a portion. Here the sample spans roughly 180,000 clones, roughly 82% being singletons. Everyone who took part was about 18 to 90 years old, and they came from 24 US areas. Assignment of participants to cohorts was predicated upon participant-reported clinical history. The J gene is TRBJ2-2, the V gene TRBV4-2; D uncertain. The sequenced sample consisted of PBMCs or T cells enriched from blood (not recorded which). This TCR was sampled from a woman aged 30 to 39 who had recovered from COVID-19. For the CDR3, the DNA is TGTGCCAGCCGAGTGACTGAGAACACCGGGGAGCTGTTTTTT. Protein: CASRVTENTGELFF.